This T cell receptor beta chain came from a study of blood T cell repertoires in COVID-19. Study as a whole: Italy, Spain and the United States were the sources of the convalescent and acute COVID-19 samples. T cells, B-cell-depleted T cells, or PBMCs provided the cDNA or gDNA that served as material.

V lost 6 bases, J lost 7 bases, and 10 bases stayed unmatched. The CDR3 is 15 residues long. From germline, CDR1 is SNHLY and CDR2 FYNNEI. This clone was picked up one time. In the original workflow: Using reference gene primer amplification, nucleated cell counts were estimated. Some clones are missing from TCRdb's copy, which holds only in-frame ones; the method was immunoSEQ multiplex PCR. V and J calls and clone size are given by that table; D and trimming were obtained from the DNA. Among 200,000 to 300,000 clones listed, around four fifths were seen once. The rearrangement links TRBV2 to TRBJ2-7, with 12 bases that match TRBD1. Material: peripheral blood. This sequence originates from a woman of 80 years or more with acute or convalescent COVID-19. CDR3 in DNA: TGTGCCAGCAGGCGTACGGGACAGGGGGCAAGAGAGCAGTACTTC. It translates to CASRRTGQGAREQYF.